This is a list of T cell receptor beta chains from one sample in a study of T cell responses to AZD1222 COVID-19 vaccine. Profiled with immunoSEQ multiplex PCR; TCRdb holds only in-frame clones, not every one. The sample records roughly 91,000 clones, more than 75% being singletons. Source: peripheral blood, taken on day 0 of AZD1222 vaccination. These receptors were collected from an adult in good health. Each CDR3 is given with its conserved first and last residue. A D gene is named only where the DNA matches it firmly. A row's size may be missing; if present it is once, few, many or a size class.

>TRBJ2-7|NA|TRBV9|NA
TGTGCCAGCAGCGCTGCGGGTACAGGCTACGAGCAGTACTTC
CASSAAGTGYEQYF
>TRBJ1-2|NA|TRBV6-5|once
TGTGCCAGCAGAAACGACAAAACAGATGTCTATGGCTACACCTTC
CASRNDKTDVYGYTF
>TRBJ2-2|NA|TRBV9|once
TGTGCCAGCAGTAACCCGACCGGGGAGCTGTTTTTT
CASSNPTGELFF
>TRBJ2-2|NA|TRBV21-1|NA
TGTGCCCATCCCCGGGGCCGCCACGGCGGGAGTGCCGGGGAGCTGTTTTTT
CAHPRGRHGGSAGELFF
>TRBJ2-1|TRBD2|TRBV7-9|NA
TGTGCCAGCAGATCGGGACTAGCGGGAGTGGAGTTCTTC
CASRSGLAGVEFF
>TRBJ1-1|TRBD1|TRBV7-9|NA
TGTGCCATTTCAGCTCAGGGGGCGAGGACTGAAGCTTTCTTT
CAISAQGARTEAFF
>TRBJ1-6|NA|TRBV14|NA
TGTGCCAGCAGTCGCGGGGGGGTTCTGAATTCACCCCTCCACTTT
CASSRGGVLNSPLHF
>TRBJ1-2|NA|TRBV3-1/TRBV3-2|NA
TGTGCCAGCAGCCAAGGGGATAGAGGGACCTATGGCTACACCTTC
CASSQGDRGTYGYTF
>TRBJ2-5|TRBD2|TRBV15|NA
TGTGCCACCAGCAGTGGTAGCGGGAGCAGAGAGACCCAGTACTTC
CATSSGSGSRETQYF
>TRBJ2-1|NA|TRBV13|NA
TGTGCCAGCTTTCCCCAAAGCTCCTACAATGAGCAGTTCTTC
CASFPQSSYNEQFF
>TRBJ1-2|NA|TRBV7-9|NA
TGTGCCAGCAGCTTAGTTTCACAGGGAAACTATGGCTACACCTTC
CASSLVSQGNYGYTF
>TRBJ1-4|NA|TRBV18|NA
TGTGCCAGCTCACCATGGGAGAAGAGAACCGGGACGGCGAATGAAAAACTGTTTTTT
CASSPWEKRTGTANEKLFF
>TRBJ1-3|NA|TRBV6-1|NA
TGTGCCAGCAGTGACTACGGATGGAGCTCTGGAAACACCATATATTTT
CASSDYGWSSGNTIYF
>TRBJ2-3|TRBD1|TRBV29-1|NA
TGCAGCGTTCTGGGGGACAGGGGGATGATGACAGATACGCAGTATTTT
CSVLGDRGMMTDTQYF
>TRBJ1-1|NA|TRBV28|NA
TGTGCCAGCGCCGGGGGTTTCTTCACTGAAGCTTTCTTT
CASAGGFFTEAFF
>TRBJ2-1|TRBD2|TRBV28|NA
TGTGCCAGCAGTTTGCGGGAGGGCTACAATGAGCAGTTCTTC
CASSLREGYNEQFF
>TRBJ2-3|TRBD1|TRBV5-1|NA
TGCGCCAGCAGCCTGACAGGGGGCGCGGATACGCAGTATTTT
CASSLTGGADTQYF
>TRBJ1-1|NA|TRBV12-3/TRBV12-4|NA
TGTGCCAGCAGTCCGACAGCTACCGAGGCTTTCTTT
CASSPTATEAFF
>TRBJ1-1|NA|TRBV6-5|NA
TGTGCCAGCAGTTACTCGACAGATAACACTGAAGCTTTCTTT
CASSYSTDNTEAFF
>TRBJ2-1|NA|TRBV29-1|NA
TGCAGCGCTCTACCGGGACTCCTCGATGAGCAGTTCTTC
CSALPGLLDEQFF
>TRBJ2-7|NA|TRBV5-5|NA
TGTGCCAGCAGCTTGGAACCGGGACGGCGGATGGGCGAGCAGTACTTC
CASSLEPGRRMGEQYF
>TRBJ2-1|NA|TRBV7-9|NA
TGTGCCAGCAGCAACGGTAGGGGTCCTGAGCAGTTCTTC
CASSNGRGPEQFF
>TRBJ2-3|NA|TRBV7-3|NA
TGTGCCAGCAGCAGGGAACGAACAGATACGCAGTATTTT
CASSRERTDTQYF
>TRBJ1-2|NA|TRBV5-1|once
TGCGCCAGCAGCCCGATTAGAAGCGGCTACACCTTC
CASSPIRSGYTF
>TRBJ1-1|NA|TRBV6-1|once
TGTGCCAGCAGTGTATCGGCTATCCGGGGGGCATCTGACACTGAAGCTTTCTTT
CASSVSAIRGASDTEAFF
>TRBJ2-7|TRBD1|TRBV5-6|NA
TGTGCCAGCAGCTTGAATTCGGCCAGGGGGAGCTACGAGCAGTACTTC
CASSLNSARGSYEQYF
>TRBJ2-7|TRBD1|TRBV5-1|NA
TGCGCCAGCAGCCCTCACAGGGGCGAGCAGTACTTC
CASSPHRGEQYF
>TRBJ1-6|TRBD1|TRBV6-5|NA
TGTGCCAGCAGTTCTGCCGGACAGGGAAGATCACCCCTCCACTTT
CASSSAGQGRSPLHF
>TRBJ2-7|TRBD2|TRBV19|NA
TGTGCCAGTAGTAGCGGGAGCGGATCCTACGAGCAGTACTTC
CASSSGSGSYEQYF
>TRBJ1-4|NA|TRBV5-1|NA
TGCGCCAGCAGCTTGGGGTCAGATTTCGATGAAAAACTGTTTTTT
CASSLGSDFDEKLFF
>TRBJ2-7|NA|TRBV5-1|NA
TGCGCCAGCAGCTTGGGGGATTACTCCTACGAGCAGTACTTC
CASSLGDYSYEQYF
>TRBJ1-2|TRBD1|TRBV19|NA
TGTGCCAGCAAACCTTATGACAGGGCGGTTGGCTACACCTTC
CASKPYDRAVGYTF
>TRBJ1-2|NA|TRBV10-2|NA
TGCGCCAGCAGTGGAGAAACAGCATCCTATGGCTACACCTTC
CASSGETASYGYTF
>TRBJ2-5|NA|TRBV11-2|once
TGTGCCAGCAGCATCGACGCGTTGACCCAGTACTTC
CASSIDALTQYF
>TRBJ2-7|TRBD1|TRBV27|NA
TGTGCCAGCCGCGGACAGGGGAGACACGAGCAGTACTTC
CASRGQGRHEQYF
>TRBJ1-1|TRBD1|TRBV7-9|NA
TGTGCCAGCAGCTCCGGCGGGACAGGGGATCTCACTGAAGCTTTCTTT
CASSSGGTGDLTEAFF
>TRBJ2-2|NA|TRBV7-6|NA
TGTGCCAGCAGTTTGGGCCCTCTAGGAGGGGAGCTGTTTTTT
CASSLGPLGGELFF
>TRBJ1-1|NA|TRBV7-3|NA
TGTGCCAGCAGCTTATTGTTTTCGGCGGGAGCGGCTGAAGCTTTCTTT
CASSLLFSAGAAEAFF
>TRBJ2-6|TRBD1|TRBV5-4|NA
TGTGCCAGCAGCCCGACAGGGACTGGGGCCAACGTCCTGACTTTC
CASSPTGTGANVLTF